This entry concerns a single T cell receptor (beta chain). The germline V and J ends were trimmed by 4 bases and 11 bases, with 23 bases remaining between them. The CDR3 contains 14 residues. The germline CDR1 and CDR2 sequences are SQVTM and ANQGSEA. This entry comes from a study of blood T cells in healthy people across ages. For the second PCR, which ran for roughly 6 to 12 cycles, a sample-barcoded 5' primer and a J-beta primer mix were used. Via MiXCR, TCRdb re-called the 5' RACE reads, giving one row per CDR3 protein. The sample consists of around 1,000,000 distinct CDR3 sequences, around 25% of them appearing once. Approximately 9.4 milliliters was the volume of peripheral blood drawn from each donor. These data also formed part of another study, on T cells of mothers and their children. As that report states: Mothers yielded over 9 million CDR3 reads, children about 3.1 million each.

The sequencing input was blood. The clonotype originates from a girl aged 2 to 10 in good health. The chain couples TRBV29-1 to TRBJ2-5; D tentatively reads TRBD1 or TRBD2 (5 bases each). This CDR3 is CSVGPWAARGEQYF. The CDR3 region has the DNA TGCAGCGTTGGACCATGGGCAGCGAGGGGAGAGCAGTACTTC.